The rows below give T cell receptor beta chains drawn from one sample of a study of post-analysis software for immune sequencing data. In TCRdb, the PCR reads were re-called with MiXCR into one record per CDR3 protein. Of 800,000 to 950,000 distinct CDR3 sequences in the sample, around 50% were seen once. Sequenced input: blood. All receptors derive from a girl under 18 with multiple sclerosis. The CDR3 runs from the conserved cysteine through the conserved F or W. Expanded clones are given a class, and other clones once, few, many or no size at all.

CDR3 protein: CASSLADPRLVAAYNEQFF
clone size: few
V gene: TRBV7-6

CDR3 protein: CSATRGAHYNEQFF
clone size: -
V gene: TRBV20-1

CDR3 protein: CASSLAFSPGWYNEQFF
clone size: -
V gene: TRBV7-6

CDR3 protein: CASSPHLNRANQETQYF
clone size: -
V gene: TRBV7-3

CDR3 protein: CASRVAWKGGTKNIQYF
clone size: -
V gene: TRBV5-1

CDR3 protein: CSATKGGAIQETQYF
clone size: -
V gene: TRBV20-1

CDR3 protein: CASSSEGPDPSAYEQYF
clone size: few
V gene: TRBV7-6

CDR3 protein: CASSDRQGGAYEQYF
clone size: -
V gene: TRBV6-1

CDR3 protein: CASGAPDSLLNTEAFF
clone size: -
V gene: TRBV12-5

CDR3 protein: CASVRGGLDPSTDTQYF
clone size: once
V gene: TRBV12-3/TRBV12-4

CDR3 protein: CASRMAPSYNSPLHF
clone size: few
V gene: TRBV6-5

CDR3 protein: CASSLSTVYTDTQYF
clone size: once
V gene: TRBV5-1

CDR3 protein: CASSLAGDGYEQYF
clone size: -
V gene: TRBV5-1

CDR3 protein: CASSAGKGGFYGYTF
clone size: -
V gene: TRBV2

CDR3 protein: CSARDNEGSSYEQYF
clone size: -
V gene: TRBV20-1

CDR3 protein: CASSEFTYEQYF
clone size: -
V gene: TRBV25-1

CDR3 protein: CASSQGGGGAFYGYTF
clone size: -
V gene: TRBV4-2

CDR3 protein: CASGAGDLYEQYF
clone size: -
V gene: TRBV6-6

CDR3 protein: CASSSGTELEQYF
clone size: -
V gene: TRBV5-1

CDR3 protein: CASSLDPLAGGYYNEQFF
clone size: once
V gene: TRBV11-2